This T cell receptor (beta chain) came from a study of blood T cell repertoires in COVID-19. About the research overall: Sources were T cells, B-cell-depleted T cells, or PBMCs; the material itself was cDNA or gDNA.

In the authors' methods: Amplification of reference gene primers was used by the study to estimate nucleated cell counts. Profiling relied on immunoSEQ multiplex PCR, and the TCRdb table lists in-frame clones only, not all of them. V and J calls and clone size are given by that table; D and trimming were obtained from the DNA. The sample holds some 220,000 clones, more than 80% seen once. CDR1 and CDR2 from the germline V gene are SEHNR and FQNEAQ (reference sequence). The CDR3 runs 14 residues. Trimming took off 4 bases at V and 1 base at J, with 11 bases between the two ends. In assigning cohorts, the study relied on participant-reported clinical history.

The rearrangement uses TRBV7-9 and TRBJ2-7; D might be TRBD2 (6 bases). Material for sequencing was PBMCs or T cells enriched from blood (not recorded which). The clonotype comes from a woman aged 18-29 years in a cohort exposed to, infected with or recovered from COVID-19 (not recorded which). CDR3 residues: CASSSTGGSYEQYF. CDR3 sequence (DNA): TGTGCCAGCAGCTCGACCGGGGGATCCTACGAGCAGTACTTC.